This T cell receptor (beta chain) was observed in a study of blood T cell repertoires in COVID-19. Study-level background: The samples span acute and convalescent COVID-19 from the United States, Italy and Spain.

Per germline, CDR1 MDHEN and CDR2 SYDVKM. CDR3 length equals 17 residues. The junction had 9 bases not matched to a gene; V was cut back by 4 bases and J by 0 bases. Profiled with immunoSEQ multiplex PCR; TCRdb holds only in-frame clones, not every one. The sample lists some 110,000 clones, over 70% occurring once. Sequenced input: peripheral blood. The receptor was derived from a woman aged 70-85 years with acute or convalescent COVID-19. The chain recombines TRBV28 with TRBJ2-1; 7 nucleotides agree with TRBD2. The CDR3 loop is CASSSVLAVSSYNEQFF. In nucleotides, the CDR3 is TGTGCCAGCAGTTCGGTTCTAGCGGTGAGCTCCTACAATGAGCAGTTCTTC.